This is a list of T cell receptor beta chains from one sample in a study of blood T cells in healthy people across ages. Each CDR3 protein is one row after TCRdb ran MiXCR on the 5' RACE reads. The sample lists approximately 820,000 distinct CDR3 sequences, 40% to 50% occurring once. Sequenced sample: blood. The receptors were sampled from a man aged 55-75 years in good health. Each CDR3 is given with its conserved first and last residue. The D gene is left open where the match is weak. A row's size may be missing; if present it is once, few, many or a size class.

v_call,clone_size,d_call,j_call,cdr3_aa,cdr3_nt
TRBV29-1,-,-,TRBJ2-7,CSVRGSRDHSYNEQYF,TGCAGCGTTAGAGGCTCCCGGGACCACTCCTACAATGAGCAGTACTTC
TRBV6-5,few,-,TRBJ1-1,CASSENGDRTEAFF,TGTGCCAGCAGCGAAAATGGGGATCGGACTGAAGCTTTCTTT
TRBV5-1,-,TRBD2,TRBJ2-1,CASRVTLGLPYNEQFF,TGCGCCAGCAGGGTAACACTGGGACTACCTTACAATGAGCAGTTCTTC
TRBV9,-,TRBD1,TRBJ2-7,CASSATGGNEQYF,TGTGCCAGCAGCGCGACAGGGGGAAACGAGCAGTACTTC
TRBV6-1,-,TRBD2,TRBJ2-7,CASSPGRLAGRSYNEQYF,TGTGCCAGCAGCCCCGGCCGACTAGCGGGGAGATCCTACAATGAGCAGTACTTC
TRBV27,many,-,TRBJ2-5,CASSPMGFETQYF,TGTGCCAGCAGTCCTATGGGGTTCGAGACCCAGTACTTC
TRBV20-1,-,TRBD2,TRBJ2-2,CSAKEPGLVAGELFF,TGCAGTGCTAAGGAACCGGGACTAGTCGCCGGGGAGCTGTTTTTT
TRBV27,-,TRBD1,TRBJ1-1,CASSRRQGVHTEAFF,TGTGCCAGCAGTCGCAGACAGGGGGTGCACACTGAAGCTTTCTTT
TRBV20-1,-,TRBD2,TRBJ2-1,CSAPGTSGSSSYNEQFF,TGCAGTGCCCCCGGGACTAGCGGGTCGAGCTCCTACAATGAGCAGTTCTTC
TRBV7-9,-,-,TRBJ2-1,CAGKTENYNEQFF,TGTGCCGGCAAGACAGAAAACTACAATGAGCAGTTCTTC
TRBV20-1,-,-,TRBJ2-5,CSAPDSETQYF,TGCAGTGCTCCGGACTCAGAGACCCAGTACTTC
TRBV29-1,-,-,TRBJ2-3,CSFLRHGTDTQYF,TGCAGCTTCTTAAGACACGGCACAGATACGCAGTATTTT
TRBV7-9,-,TRBD1,TRBJ1-2,CASSPPGQDYGYTF,TGTGCCAGCAGCCCACCGGGACAGGACTATGGCTACACCTTC
TRBV2,-,-,TRBJ2-7,CASTDTCEQYF,TGTGCCAGCACGGACACCTGCGAGCAGTACTTC
TRBV7-9,-,-,TRBJ2-5,CASSELVGETQYF,TGTGCCAGCAGTGAACTAGTCGGGGAGACCCAGTACTTC
TRBV5-1,-,TRBD1,TRBJ2-6,CASSSPTGDPSGANVLTF,TGCGCCAGCAGCTCACCGACAGGGGACCCCTCTGGGGCCAACGTCCTGACTTTC
TRBV7-2,few,-,TRBJ2-5,CASSLGIPSETQYF,TGTGCCAGCAGCTTAGGGATCCCCTCAGAGACCCAGTACTTC
TRBV7-9,-,-,TRBJ1-2,CASSPHQGAYGYTF,TGTGCCAGCAGCCCTCATCAGGGCGCCTATGGCTACACCTTC
TRBV19,-,-,TRBJ1-2,CASRQGIDGYTF,TGTGCCAGTAGGCAGGGGATAGATGGCTACACCTTC
TRBV9,-,-,TRBJ2-1,CASSGGAGTGDEQFF,TGTGCCAGCAGCGGAGGGGCGGGAACGGGAGATGAGCAGTTCTTC
TRBV5-1,-,TRBD1,TRBJ2-1,CASSSRGGPINEQFF,TGCGCCAGCAGCTCCCGAGGGGGCCCCATCAATGAGCAGTTCTTC
TRBV7-3,-,TRBD1,TRBJ2-1,CASSSGGTGKYNEQFF,TGTGCCAGCAGCTCCGGCGGGACAGGGAAGTACAATGAGCAGTTCTTC
TRBV20-1,few,-,TRBJ1-3,CSARRGNTIYF,TGCAGTGCACGACGAGGAAACACCATATATTTT
TRBV3-1,-,TRBD1,TRBJ2-1,CASSTGQLYNEQFF,TGTGCCAGCAGCACGGGACAGCTATACAATGAGCAGTTCTTC
TRBV28,-,-,TRBJ1-2,CASMPGGRDYGYTF,TGTGCCAGCATGCCCGGGGGTAGGGACTATGGCTACACCTTC
TRBV12-3/TRBV12-4,-,TRBD1,TRBJ1-2,CASRDRTGGVYGYTF,TGTGCCAGCAGGGATCGGACAGGGGGGGTCTATGGCTACACCTTC
TRBV4-3,few,-,TRBJ1-4,CASSLYLSYSTNEKLFF,TGCGCCAGCAGCCTTTACCTTTCGTATTCCACTAATGAAAAACTGTTTTTT
TRBV9,-,-,TRBJ1-2,CASSGGDGGDGYTF,TGTGCCAGCAGCGGAGGGGATGGCGGGGATGGCTACACCTTC
TRBV11-3,-,TRBD1,TRBJ2-3,CASSLQGGSTQYF,TGTGCCAGCAGCCTACAGGGGGGAAGTACGCAGTATTTT
TRBV7-9,-,-,TRBJ1-2,CAWETGYGYTF,TGTGCCTGGGAGACAGGTTATGGCTACACCTTC
TRBV7-2,-,TRBD1,TRBJ2-7,CASTIGQGIFEQYF,TGTGCCAGCACCATCGGACAGGGGATTTTCGAGCAGTACTTC
TRBV19,-,TRBD1,TRBJ1-5,CASDTGGSQPQHF,TGTGCCAGTGACACAGGGGGCTCTCAGCCCCAGCATTTT
TRBV7-9,few,TRBD2,TRBJ2-7,CASSLARTASGGPYEQYF,TGTGCCAGCAGCTTAGCAAGGACGGCTAGCGGGGGACCCTACGAGCAGTACTTC
TRBV6-2/TRBV6-3,-,-,TRBJ2-2,CASSYWQATGELFF,TGTGCCAGCAGTTATTGGCAGGCGACCGGGGAGCTGTTTTTT
TRBV7-3,-,TRBD1,TRBJ1-1,CASSAWTGGSTEAFF,TGTGCCAGCAGCGCGTGGACAGGGGGCTCGACTGAAGCTTTCTTT
TRBV7-2,-,-,TRBJ2-4,CASSVVSGQNIQYF,TGTGCCAGCAGCGTAGTATCAGGGCAAAACATTCAGTACTTC
TRBV5-1,-,-,TRBJ2-7,CASSLVGASRVEQYF,TGCGCCAGCAGCTTGGTAGGGGCCTCGAGGGTTGAGCAGTACTTC
TRBV7-2,-,TRBD2,TRBJ2-7,CASSRTSGLSHNEQYF,TGTGCCAGCAGCCGGACTAGCGGGTTATCCCACAATGAGCAGTACTTC
TRBV3-1,few,-,TRBJ2-7,CASVHRGQFEDQYF,TGTGCCAGCGTCCACAGAGGACAATTTGAGGACCAGTACTTC
TRBV20-1,-,TRBD1,TRBJ1-1,CSALQGASDTEAFF,TGCAGTGCTTTACAGGGGGCCAGCGACACTGAAGCTTTCTTT
TRBV29-1,-,-,TRBJ2-3,CSVESSLTGRHTQYF,TGCAGCGTTGAATCTTCGCTAACGGGGAGGCATACGCAGTATTTT
TRBV5-6,few,-,TRBJ2-6,CASSQAGTPSGANVLTF,TGTGCCAGCAGCCAGGCGGGTACTCCCTCTGGGGCCAACGTCCTGACTTTC
TRBV2,-,-,TRBJ2-1,CASTPRETAIGEQFF,TGTGCCAGCACCCCAAGGGAAACAGCGATAGGGGAGCAGTTCTTC
TRBV20-1,few,TRBD2,TRBJ2-6,CSARVADAGVPSSGANVLTF,TGCAGTGCTAGAGTTGCAGATGCGGGGGTCCCGAGCTCTGGGGCCAACGTCCTGACTTTC
TRBV29-1,few,-,TRBJ2-3,CSVAKAGSTDTQYF,TGCAGCGTGGCCAAGGCGGGGAGCACAGATACGCAGTATTTT
TRBV11-2,few,TRBD2,TRBJ2-1,CASSPTTSGGAYEQFF,TGTGCCAGCAGCCCAACGACTAGCGGGGGGGCTTATGAGCAGTTCTTC
TRBV27,-,-,TRBJ2-7,CASGLSGTPSYEQYF,TGTGCCAGCGGCCTGAGTGGGACACCCTCCTACGAGCAGTACTTC
TRBV10-3,-,TRBD2,TRBJ2-7,CATSEGGAYEQYF,TGTGCCACCAGTGAGGGAGGGGCATACGAGCAGTACTTC
TRBV4-3,-,TRBD1,TRBJ2-5,CASSQRMGTGGETQYF,TGCGCCAGCAGCCAACGAATGGGGACAGGGGGCGAGACCCAGTACTTC
TRBV6-4,-,-,TRBJ2-4,CASSEGGRPRDIQYF,TGTGCCAGCAGTGAAGGTGGTAGGCCTCGGGACATTCAGTACTTC
TRBV3-1,-,-,TRBJ1-2,CASSQESGADGYTF,TGTGCCAGCAGCCAAGAGTCAGGGGCCGATGGCTACACCTTC
TRBV9,-,-,TRBJ2-5,CASSLTDGTQYF,TGTGCCAGCAGCCTGACGGACGGGACCCAGTACTTC
TRBV10-3,many,-,TRBJ2-7,CASGPEAYEQYF,TGTGCCTCCGGACCGGAGGCCTACGAGCAGTACTTC
TRBV7-9,-,-,TRBJ1-1,CASSPGHKTEAFF,TGTGCCAGCAGCCCCGGACACAAGACTGAAGCTTTCTTT
TRBV10-3,-,-,TRBJ2-7,CAISDAGYEQYF,TGTGCCATCAGTGATGCAGGGTACGAGCAGTACTTC